This T cell receptor (beta chain) was obtained from a study of T cell changes during pregnancy in multiple sclerosis. This clone was seen only a few times. V lost 2 bases and J 11 bases, leaving 10 bases between the germline ends. This CDR3 contains 13 residues. CDR1 SGHTA and CDR2 FQGNSA come from the germline V gene. TCRdb's table, derived via immunoSEQ multiplex PCR, lists solely in-frame clones and lacks some. The table includes under 80,000 clones, roughly nine tenths detected once. This clonotype was sampled from a female donor with multiple sclerosis, enrolled in a pregnancy study. The gene calls are TRBV7-2 and TRBJ1-6; no reliable D call. The sample was peripheral blood, taken in the second trimester of pregnancy. Written as DNA, the CDR3 is TGTGCCAGCAGCTTATCCCCCCTCGCACCCCTCCACTTT. Encoded protein: CASSLSPLAPLHF.